This TCR beta chain was sequenced for a study of blood T cell repertoires in COVID-19. About the study: The study drew acute and convalescent COVID-19 samples from the United States, Italy and Spain.

Original processing notes: Amplification of reference gene primers provided the estimated nucleated cell counts. The method was immunoSEQ multiplex PCR; TCRdb's version includes in-frame clones alone and lacks a portion of them. V and J calls and clone size are those listed in that table; D and trimming were worked out from the DNA. The sample lists fewer than 250,000 clones, about 88% seen once, with around 3.5% in the top ten. Comments on this clone: The same CDR3 arises from other DNA sequences in this sample as well.

The CDR3 is made up of 13 amino acids. With 5 bases removed from V and 4 bases from J, the gap between germline ends came to 11 bases. Germline V CDR1 and CDR2: MDHEN, SYDVKM. Categorization into cohorts depended on clinical history that participants reported. The study counted Cohort 3 donors as recovered given two negative PCRs, clearance, or symptom resolution. The TCR comes from a woman aged 25-40 years who had recovered from COVID-19. The sequencing sample was made of PBMCs or T cells enriched from blood (not recorded which). The V gene is TRBV28, the J gene TRBJ1-2, with TRBD1 as a possible D gene (6 bases). The CDR3 coding sequence is TGTGCCAGCAGTAGCACAGGGAGCTATGGCTACACCTTC. It translates to CASSSTGSYGYTF.